This TCR beta chain was captured in a study of blood T cell repertoires in COVID-19. Overall study: The United States, Italy and Spain were the sources of the acute and convalescent COVID-19 samples. Nucleic acid was either cDNA or gDNA, and it came from T cells, B-cell-depleted T cells, or PBMCs.

V lost 3 bases and J lost 4, with 15 bases in between. This CDR3 spans 15 amino acids. Germline values: CDR1 SGHDN, CDR2 FVKESK. Those enrolled in Seattle joined during active infection and were followed longitudinally afterward. As processed by the authors: Nucleated cell counts were estimated from reference gene primer amplification. Assay used: immunoSEQ multiplex PCR; TCRdb lists only in-frame clones, some missing. Clone size and V and J calls were adopted from that table, with D and trimming inferred from the DNA. The data hold 200,000 to 300,000 clones, with roughly 81% observed a single time. V and J are TRBV14 and TRBJ1-1, with a possible D match to TRBD1 (5 bases). The sample consisted of peripheral blood. The receptor comes from a woman of 80 years or more with COVID-19, enrolled during active disease. The DNA for the CDR3 is TGTGCCAGCAGCCAGCCGGGGACTGGAGTCACTGAAGCTTTCTTT. The encoded protein is CASSQPGTGVTEAFF.